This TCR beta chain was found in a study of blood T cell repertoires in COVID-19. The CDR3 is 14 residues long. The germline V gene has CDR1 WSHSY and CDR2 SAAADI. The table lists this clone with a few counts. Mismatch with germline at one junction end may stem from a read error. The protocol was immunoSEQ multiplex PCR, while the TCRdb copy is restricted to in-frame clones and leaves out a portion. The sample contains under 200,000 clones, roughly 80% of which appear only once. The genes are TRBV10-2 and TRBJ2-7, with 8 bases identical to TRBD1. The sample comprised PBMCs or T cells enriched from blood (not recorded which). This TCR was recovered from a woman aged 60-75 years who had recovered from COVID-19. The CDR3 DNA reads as TGCGCCAGCAGTGATCCAGGGGGCAATTTCTATGTGGACTTC. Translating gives CASSDPGGNFYVDF.